This TCR beta chain emerged from a study of T cells in Graves' hyperthyroidism and ophthalmopathy. Study in general: Peripheral blood was taken when the disease was first diagnosed, before any treatment began.

Broader study findings: Clonotypes that were expanded in thyroid above 0.001 mostly appeared in blood too.

Amplified TCR beta CDR3 regions came from RNA transcripts. Initially, a first-round RT-PCR of the TCR CDR3 employed the HTBI primer set. TCRdb redid the calling of the multiplex PCR reads with MiXCR, one entry per CDR3 protein. The sample has fewer than 500,000 distinct CDR3 sequences, approximately 14% seen once. This clonotype showed up many times. Its antigen is not known. Sequenced: blood. This sequence was found in a woman in her twenties or thirties with Graves' ophthalmopathy.

CDR3 amino acids: CASSLLAGLNEQFF. CDR3 nucleotides: TGTGCCAGCAGCCTACTAGCGGGGCTAAATGAGCAGTTCTTC. The chain recombines TRBV7-3 with TRBJ2-1, with TRBD2 matching 10 bases. The trim removed 5 bases at V and 7 bases at J, leaving 5 bases unmatched. Looked up from germline, CDR1 is SGHTA and CDR2 is FQGTGA. The CDR3 covers 14 residues.